The clone carrying this T cell receptor beta chain was seen once. Its antigen is still unknown. These data are taken from a study of beta chain features in type 1 diabetes. General study results and limits: It was possible that PCR favored shorter templates, equally so in patients and controls. Naive, central memory and Treg TCRB repertoires appeared more alike in patients than in healthy donors.

Germline loops: CDR1 MNHEY, CDR2 SVGAGI. Deletions cut 0 bases from V and 3 bases from J, with 11 bases between. The CDR3 loop spans 16 amino acids. The authors took one heparinised blood draw, averaging about 120 mL, from each donor. Reverse transcription of all isolated RNA meant that expressed TCRB transcripts were sequenced. Sequencing used immunoSEQ multiplex PCR; TCRdb keeps in-frame clones, though not all of them. The sample holds some 400,000 clones; about 14% are singletons and the top ten take approximately 0.019%. This clonotype was obtained from a woman in her late teens or twenties in good health. V is TRBV6-5 and J is TRBJ1-4, with D tentatively TRBD1 (5 bases). The sequencing input was naive CD4+ T cells from blood. CDR3 nucleotides: TGTGCCAGCAGTTACTCCGGGGAGGGACCTAATGAAAAACTGTTTTTT. Its translation is CASSYSGEGPNEKLFF.